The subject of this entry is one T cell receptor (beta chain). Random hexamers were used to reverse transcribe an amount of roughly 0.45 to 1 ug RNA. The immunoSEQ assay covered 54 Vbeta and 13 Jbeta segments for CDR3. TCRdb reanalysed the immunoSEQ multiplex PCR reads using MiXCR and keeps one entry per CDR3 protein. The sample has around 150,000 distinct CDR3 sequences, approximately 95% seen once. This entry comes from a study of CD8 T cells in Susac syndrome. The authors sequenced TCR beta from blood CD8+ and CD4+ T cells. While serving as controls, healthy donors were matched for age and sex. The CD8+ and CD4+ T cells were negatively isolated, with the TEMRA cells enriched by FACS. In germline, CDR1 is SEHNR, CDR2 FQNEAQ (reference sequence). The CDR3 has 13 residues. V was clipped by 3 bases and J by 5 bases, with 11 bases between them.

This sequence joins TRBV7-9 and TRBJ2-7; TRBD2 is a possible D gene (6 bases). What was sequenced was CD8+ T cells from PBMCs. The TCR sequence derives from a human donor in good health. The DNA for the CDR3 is TGTGCCAGCAGCTTTACTTCGGGGGACGAGCAGTACTTC. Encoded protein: CASSFTSGDEQYF.